The 9 T cell receptor beta chains reported below all come from one sample, sequenced in a study of blood T cell repertoires in COVID-19. Assay used: immunoSEQ multiplex PCR; TCRdb lists only in-frame clones, some missing. Of 250,000 to 300,000 clones in the sample, approximately 85% are singletons; the top ten hold more than 9.5%. Input material: peripheral blood. The receptors shown here come from a woman aged 70-85 years with acute or convalescent COVID-19.

This clone was recorded a few times. V and J are TRBV7-3 and TRBJ1-3; 7 positions match TRBD1. J was trimmed by 2 bases and V by 5 bases; bases with no gene match: 6. Germline V CDR1 and CDR2: SGHTA, FQGTGA. CDR3 length: 15 residues. CDR3 protein: CASSVSQGAGNTIYF. The CDR3 DNA follows: TGTGCCAGCAGCGTATCGCAGGGGGCTGGAAACACCATATATTTT.

The chain couples TRBV5-1 to TRBJ1-1, with D unclear. The CDR3 covers 13 residues. V was cut by 0 bases and J by 5 bases, with 8 bases left in between. The germline V gene has CDR1 SGHRS and CDR2 YFSETQ. The CDR3 bases are TGCGCCAGCAGCTTGGTATCCGGGACTGAAGCTTTCTTT. Translated: CASSLVSGTEAFF.

This clone was found once. The chain recombines TRBV7-2 with TRBJ2-3; D is ambiguous. Germline V lookup: CDR1 SGHTA, CDR2 FQGNSA. The CDR3 is made up of 18 amino acids. Trimming took 5 bases from V and 3 from J, leaving 24 bases between them. CDR3 DNA: TGTGCCAGCAGCCCTCCCTTCCCTAGAACCTCAGAGACAGATACGCAGTATTTT. It specifies CASSPPFPRTSETDTQYF.

The gene calls are TRBV6-2 or TRBV6-3 and TRBJ1-5; D remains ambiguous. The CDR3 covers 14 residues. Germline values: CDR1 MNHEY, CDR2 SVGEGT. V lost 4 bases and J 5 bases, leaving 12 bases between the germline ends. The CDR3: CASSSTAEHQPQHF. DNA of the CDR3: TGTGCCAGCAGTTCCACAGCTGAGCATCAGCCCCAGCATTTT.

This clone has a single count. The chain couples TRBV7-9 to TRBJ2-3; possibly TRBD2 for D (5 bases). This CDR3 region has 15 residues. The V end was cut by 5 bases, the J end by 0 bases, with 12 bases between. The V gene's germline CDR1 is SEHNR and CDR2 FQNEAQ (reference sequence). The CDR3: CASSRSGASTDTQYF. The CDR3 coding sequence is TGTGCCAGCAGCAGAAGCGGTGCTAGCACAGATACGCAGTATTTT. The variable domain in full, completed from reference TRBV7-9 and TRBJ2-3, reads DTGVSQNPRHKITKRGQNVTFRCDPISEHNRLYWYRQTLGQGPEFLTYFQNEAQLEKSRLLSDRFSAERPKGSFSTLEIQRTEQGDSAMYLCASSRSGASTDTQYFGPGTRLTVL.

The V and J genes are TRBV18 and TRBJ2-1; no clear D gene. CDR3 length: 15 residues. Germline CDR1 reads KGHSH; CDR2 reads LQKENI. V lost 4 bases and J 2 bases, leaving 12 bases between the germline ends. The CDR3 region has the DNA TGTGCCAGCTCACGGCTCCGTGCAGCCTACAATGAGCAGTTCTTC. This translates into CASSRLRAAYNEQFF.

The chain is built from TRBV5-1 and TRBJ1-6, with TRBD1 as a possible D gene (5 bases). V lost 0 bases and J 6 bases, leaving 10 bases between the germline ends. The CDR3 has 15 residues. Germline loops: CDR1 SGHRS, CDR2 YFSETQ. The CDR3 sequence: CASSLALGPNSPLHF. CDR3 nucleotide sequence: TGCGCCAGCAGCTTGGCCTTGGGGCCTAATTCACCCCTCCACTTT.

This CDR3 reads CASSLYPSGNNEQFF. The CDR3, as DNA: TGTGCCAGCAGCTTATATCCTAGCGGGAACAATGAGCAGTTCTTC. The chain links TRBV11-2 to TRBJ2-1; 9 nucleotides match TRBD2. Germline V CDR1 and CDR2: SGHAT, FQNNGV. Germline trimming cut 2 bases from V and 5 bases from J; bases unmatched to any gene: 4. The CDR3 is 15 amino acids.

V is TRBV25-1 and J is TRBJ1-2; D gene uncertain. Germline V gene lookup returns CDR1 MGHDK and CDR2 SYGVNS. The CDR3 runs to 15 residues. The V end was cut by 3 bases, the J end by 8 bases, with 19 bases between. This chain's CDR3 is CASSDIGSGRDGYTF. CDR3 in DNA: TGTGCCAGCAGTGATATTGGTTCGGGGAGAGACGGCTACACCTTC.